The 31 T cell receptor beta chains presented below share a single source sample, sequenced in a study of human thymus T cells. TCRdb's table, derived via immunoSEQ multiplex PCR, lists solely in-frame clones and lacks some. The sample lists about 60,000 clones, 94% occurring once. The sequencing sample was made of blood. These receptors were taken from a boy in the first two years of life with a congenital heart defect but otherwise immunologically healthy.

This chain's CDR3 is CASSFGHTEAFF. CDR3 nucleotides: TGTGCCAGCAGCTTTGGACACACTGAAGCTTTCTTT. The rearrangement uses TRBV11-2 and TRBJ1-1; D gene ambiguous. This CDR3 spans 12 amino acids. V lost 3 bases to trimming and J lost 3 bases, with 5 bases between them. Germline CDR1 SGHAT, CDR2 FQNNGV.

The rearrangement links TRBV27 to TRBJ1-5, with D uncertain. Germline CDR1 MNHEY, CDR2 SMNVEV (reference sequence). With 6 bases removed from V and 1 base from J, the gap between germline ends came to 7 bases. This CDR3 is built from 13 residues. As DNA, the CDR3 is TGTGCCAGCAGCCCATGGAGCAATCAGCCCCAGCATTTT. Residues: CASSPWSNQPQHF.

The count of this clone is one. This sequence joins TRBV2 and TRBJ2-7, with D possibly TRBD1 on 6 matching bases. The CDR3 has 10 residues. Trimming removed 11 bases at V and 7 bases at J, with 12 bases between. Germline CDR1 is SNHLY and CDR2 is FYNNEI. CDR3 sequence: CAVIGGEQYF. DNA for the CDR3: TGTGCCGTAATAGGGGGAGAGCAGTACTTC.

This clone was recorded only once. The V and J genes are TRBV27 and TRBJ1-5; 7 bases line up with TRBD1. This CDR3 has 15 residues. J was trimmed by 6 bases and V by 2 bases; bases with no gene match: 7. Per germline, CDR1 MNHEY and CDR2 SMNVEV (reference sequence). The CDR3 protein is CASSLRTGGIQPQHF. For the CDR3, the DNA is TGTGCCAGCAGTTTAAGGACAGGAGGAATTCAGCCCCAGCATTTT.

The table lists this clone with a count of one. The chain carries TRBV12-1 and TRBJ2-7; no check of the table's D call, TRBD1, against the DNA was made. TRBV12-1 is a recognized pseudogene. CDR3 length: 17 amino acids. The CDR3 here is CASSFDVGQRSSYEQYF. CDR3 nucleotides: TGTGCCAGCAGCTTTGATGTAGGACAGAGGAGCTCCTACGAGCAGTACTTC.

The chain has TRBV6-4 and TRBJ2-7; D is uncertain. Trimming left V 2 bases short and J 0 bases short, with 20 bases between. This CDR3 spans 18 amino acids. The germline V gene has CDR1 MRHNA and CDR2 SNTAGT. CDR3 amino acids: CASSDPSLGSWSSYEQYF. The CDR3 bases are TGTGCCAGCAGTGACCCCTCTCTCGGCAGTTGGAGCTCCTACGAGCAGTACTTC.

This clone has just one count. The gene calls are TRBV5-1 and TRBJ2-2, with 10 bases lining up with TRBD1. Germline CDR1 reads SGHRS; CDR2 reads YFSETQ. V dropped 4 bases and J dropped 5; count of bases not matched to a gene: 11. This CDR3 has 17 amino acids. CDR3 loop: CASSDPRDRGETGELFF. DNA for the CDR3: TGCGCCAGCAGCGACCCCCGGGACAGGGGAGAGACCGGGGAGCTGTTTTTT.

In its sample, this clone was seen once. The same CDR3 also results from other DNA sequences found in this sample. The chain joins TRBV5-1 to TRBJ2-7, with D tentatively TRBD1 (5 bases). The CDR3 extends over 13 amino acids. Germline V gives CDR1 SGHRS, CDR2 YFSETQ. Trimming removed 0 bases at V and 2 bases at J, with 6 bases between. The CDR3: CASSLGRAYEQYF. CDR3 sequence (DNA): TGCGCCAGCAGCTTGGGCAGGGCCTACGAGCAGTACTTC. The entire variable domain, with the rest obtained from reference TRBV5-1 and TRBJ2-7, is as follows: KAGVTQTPRYLIKTRGQQVTLSCSPISGHRSVSWYQQTPGQGLQFLFEYFSETQRNKGNFPGRFSGRQFSNSRSEMNVSTLELGDSALYLCASSLGRAYEQYFGPGTRLTVT.

The CDR3 sequence: CASSELAGTNNEQFF. The CDR3 DNA reads as TGTGCCAGTAGTGAACTAGCGGGAACGAACAATGAGCAGTTCTTC. The V and J genes are TRBV19 and TRBJ2-1; 10 bases fit TRBD2. CDR1 and CDR2 (germline): LNHDA, SQIVND (reference sequence). Trimming took 5 bases from V and 5 from J; bases not matched to a gene: 6. This CDR3 spans 15 amino acids. The complete variable domain, with remaining parts taken from reference TRBV19 and TRBJ2-1, reads DGGITQSPKYLFRKEGQNVTLSCEQNLNHDAMYWYRQDPGQGLRLIYYSQIVNDFQKGDIAEGYSVSREKKESFPLTVTSAQKNPTAFYLCASSELAGTNNEQFFGPGTRLTVL.

This sequence joins TRBV6-4 and TRBJ1-5; D uncertain. Germline CDR1 reads MRHNA; CDR2 reads SNTAGT. V lost 6 bases and J 2 bases, leaving 8 bases between the germline ends. CDR3 size: 13 residues. The CDR3 DNA sequence: TGTGCCAGCAGGGGGAGGGGCAATCAGCCCCAGCATTTT. It encodes CASRGRGNQPQHF.

The chain employs TRBV19 and TRBJ2-7, with TRBD2 identical over 8 bases. Germline assignment: CDR1 LNHDA and CDR2 SQIVND (reference sequence). J was trimmed by 3 bases and V by 1 base; bases with no gene match: 5. The CDR3 is 15 residues long. CDR3 sequence: CASSIGRGRSYEQYF. The CDR3 DNA reads TGTGCCAGTAGTATAGGGCGCGGGAGGAGCTACGAGCAGTACTTC.

The chain is built from TRBV25-1 and TRBJ1-4; D ambiguous. CDR3 length: 12 residues. Germline V gene data show CDR1 as MGHDK and CDR2 as SYGVNS. V lost 1 base and J 14 bases, leaving 11 bases between the germline ends. Here the CDR3 DNA reads TGTGCCAGCAGTGAATTGGAGGGATTGCTGTTTTTT. Its translation: CASSELEGLLFF.

The chain uses TRBV5-5 and TRBJ2-1; 7 bases are shared with TRBD2. The germline V gene has CDR1 SGHKS and CDR2 YYEKEE (reference sequence). Unmatched junction bases numbered 11, after V lost 4 bases and J lost 1 base. The length of the CDR3 is 17 residues. As DNA, the CDR3 is TGTGCCAGCAGCAAATCAGGACTAGTTTCATCCTACAATGAGCAGTTCTTC. Its protein product is CASSKSGLVSSYNEQFF.

In this sample, this clone turned up once. V gene TRBV9 combines with J gene TRBJ1-1, with 9 bases matching TRBD1. The CDR3 is made up of 17 amino acids. Looked up from germline, CDR1 is SGDLS and CDR2 is YYNGEE. V was clipped by 4 bases and J by 0 bases; unmatched bases: 10. CDR3 DNA sequence: TGTGCCAGCAGCACAGACGGGACAGGGTACGTGAACACTGAAGCTTTCTTT. It specifies CASSTDGTGYVNTEAFF.

This rearrangement joins TRBV10-1 to TRBJ2-7, with no clear D. This CDR3 comprises 16 residues. Trimming took 4 bases from V and 0 from J, leaving 16 bases between them. From germline, CDR1 is WNHNN and CDR2 SYGVQD (reference sequence). DNA for the CDR3: TGCGCCAGCAGTGCTTTGCGGCCTTGGGACTCCTACGAGCAGTACTTC. Amino acids: CASSALRPWDSYEQYF.

The chain has TRBV4-2 and TRBJ2-1; 7 positions match TRBD2. Trimming cost V 0 bases and J 3 bases; bases outside gene matches: 5. The germline V gene encodes CDR1 LGHNA and CDR2 YNFKEQ. The CDR3 sequence is 16 residues long. The CDR3 DNA sequence: TGTGCCAGCAGCCAAGAGACTAGCAACTTCTACAATGAGCAGTTCTTC. The encoded protein is CASSQETSNFYNEQFF.

The chain has TRBV4-2 and TRBJ1-2; D is perhaps TRBD1 (6 bases). Germline V gene sequence: CDR1 LGHNA, CDR2 YNFKEQ. Trimming took 4 bases from V and 2 from J, leaving 23 bases between them. This CDR3 is 18 amino acids long. CDR3 DNA: TGTGCCAGCAGCCGCGCGTTGTTAGGGGGGCGAGCGAACTATGGCTACACCTTC. It yields the protein CASSRALLGGRANYGYTF.

V usage is TRBV5-1 and J usage is TRBJ2-4; 10 bases fit TRBD2. CDR1 and CDR2 (germline): SGHRS, YFSETQ. This CDR3 region has 14 residues. The V and J ends lost 0 bases and 10 bases, in that order; junction bases with no gene match: 4. The CDR3 DNA sequence: TGCGCCAGCAGCTTGGCACTAGCGGGGACAATTCAGTACTTC. As protein: CASSLALAGTIQYF.

The gene calls are TRBV13 and TRBJ2-7; 10 bases are a match to TRBD2. There are 15 residues in the CDR3. Germline CDR1 reads PRHDT; CDR2 reads FYEKMQ (reference sequence). The V segment lost 2 bases and the J segment 2 bases; nucleotides outside the gene matches: 3. CDR3 loop: CASSLRTSGPYEQYF. DNA of the CDR3: TGTGCCAGCAGCTTACGGACTAGCGGACCCTACGAGCAGTACTTC.

V gene TRBV19 combines with J gene TRBJ2-3; D possibly matches TRBD1 or TRBD2 (5 bases each). CDR3 length: 15 residues. V lost 1 base to trimming and J lost 1 base, with 9 bases between them. CDR1 and CDR2 from the germline V gene are LNHDA and SQIVND (reference sequence). CDR3 in amino acids: CASSIVEGRTDTQYF. DNA of the CDR3: TGTGCCAGTAGTATAGTTGAGGGGCGCACAGATACGCAGTATTTT. The full variable domain, completed using reference TRBV19 and TRBJ2-3, is DGGITQSPKYLFRKEGQNVTLSCEQNLNHDAMYWYRQDPGQGLRLIYYSQIVNDFQKGDIAEGYSVSREKKESFPLTVTSAQKNPTAFYLCASSIVEGRTDTQYFGPGTRLTVL.

The J gene is TRBJ2-3, the V gene TRBV5-1; tentative D call: TRBD2 (6 bases). Germline values: CDR1 SGHRS, CDR2 YFSETQ. V lost 4 bases and J lost 0, with 12 bases in between. The length of the CDR3 is 15 residues. This chain's CDR3 is CASSRYGGSTDTQYF. The CDR3 region has the DNA TGCGCCAGCAGCCGGTATGGGGGGAGCACAGATACGCAGTATTTT.

The V call is TRBV19, the J call TRBJ2-3, with 11 bases lining up with TRBD2. This CDR3 region has 14 residues. Unmatched junction bases numbered 1, after V lost 5 bases and J lost 3 bases. Germline V gene data show CDR1 as LNHDA and CDR2 as SQIVND (reference sequence). CDR3 sequence: CASSSSGGTDTQYF. The CDR3 DNA follows: TGTGCCAGTAGTTCTAGCGGGGGGACAGATACGCAGTATTTT.

The chain has TRBV7-2 and TRBJ2-3; 10 bases align to TRBD2. The length of the CDR3 is 18 residues. V lost 2 bases and J lost 1; bases outside the gene matches: 9. Germline CDR1 is SGHTA and CDR2 is FQGNSA. Here the CDR3 reads CASSLLPSGGTRTDTQYF. As DNA, the CDR3 is TGTGCCAGCAGCTTATTGCCTAGCGGGGGCACGCGCACAGATACGCAGTATTTT.

In DNA, the CDR3 is TGCGCCAGCAGCCCCGGGACACCTTCCTACAATGAGCAGTTCTTC. Translation: CASSPGTPSYNEQFF. This chain connects TRBV10-2 to TRBJ2-1, with a tentative D call TRBD1 (6 bases). Germline CDR1 WSHSY, CDR2 SAAADI. The CDR3 totals 15 residues. V shed 6 bases and J shed 1 base, with 13 bases lying between them.

The genes are TRBV5-1 and TRBJ2-7; 10 bases line up with TRBD1. The CDR3 contains 14 residues. Looked up from germline, CDR1 is SGHRS and CDR2 is YFSETQ. V dropped 4 bases and J dropped 5; count of bases not matched to a gene: 6. The CDR3 nucleotides read TGCGCCAGCAGCCCCCGGACAGGGGGAGACGAGCAGTACTTC. Encoded protein: CASSPRTGGDEQYF. Together with reference TRBV5-1 and TRBJ2-7, the CDR3 gives the full variable domain: KAGVTQTPRYLIKTRGQQVTLSCSPISGHRSVSWYQQTPGQGLQFLFEYFSETQRNKGNFPGRFSGRQFSNSRSEMNVSTLELGDSALYLCASSPRTGGDEQYFGPGTRLTVT.

The chain uses TRBV7-2 and TRBJ2-1; perhaps TRBD2 as D (5 bases). V lost 1 base and J 4 bases, leaving 11 bases between the germline ends. CDR3 length: 15 amino acids. Germline CDR1 SGHTA, CDR2 FQGNSA. CDR3 sequence reads: CASSLGLAAYNEQFF. The CDR3 coding sequence is TGTGCCAGCAGCTTAGGGCTAGCTGCTTACAATGAGCAGTTCTTC.

This chain links TRBV7-9 with TRBJ2-7, with 11 bases identical to TRBD1. Unmatched junction bases numbered 9, after V lost 2 bases and J lost 3 bases. The CDR3 extends over 17 amino acids. Germline CDR1 and CDR2: SEHNR and FQNEAQ (reference sequence). CDR3: CASSLSEPGTGGYEQYF. The CDR3 coding sequence is TGTGCCAGCAGCTTAAGTGAGCCGGGGACAGGGGGCTACGAGCAGTACTTC.

This sequence joins TRBV29-1 and TRBJ2-5; D call uncertain. Germline lookup yields CDR1 SQVTM and CDR2 ANQGSEA. The CDR3 covers 10 residues. The CDR3 is CSVIRETQYF. CDR3 DNA: TGCAGTGTAATCAGGGAGACCCAGTACTTC.

The rearrangement links TRBV11-3 to TRBJ2-7; TRBD2 matches 9 bases. V shed 5 bases, J shed 7 bases, and the junction held 9 bases outside the gene matches. The germline CDR1 and CDR2 sequences are SGHNT and YENEEA. The CDR3 has 14 residues. This CDR3 is CASSPDGTSREQYF. CDR3 nucleotide sequence: TGTGCCAGCAGCCCCGACGGGACTAGCCGGGAGCAGTACTTC.

This clone was picked up one time. This chain uses TRBV2 with TRBJ2-7; D is possibly TRBD1 or TRBD2 (5 bases each). With 8 bases removed from V and 7 bases from J, the gap between germline ends came to 15 bases. There are 12 residues in the CDR3. CDR1 is SNHLY and CDR2 is FYNNEI in the germline V gene. The CDR3 region is CASSGTLREQYF. The DNA of the CDR3 is TGTGCCAGCTCGGGGACCCTACGGGAGCAGTACTTC.

The count of this clone is one. The chain recombines TRBV29-1 with TRBJ2-5; D tentatively fits TRBD1 or TRBD2 (6 bases each). CDR3 size: 13 residues. CDR1 and CDR2 from the germline V gene are SQVTM and ANQGSEA. V was shortened by 1 base and J by 4 bases, with 10 bases between the two germline ends. The CDR3 sequence is CSVEGQEGETQYF. The CDR3 bases are TGCAGCGTTGAAGGACAGGAGGGAGAGACCCAGTACTTC.